This is a list of T cell receptor beta chains from one sample in a study of T cell responses to AZD1222 COVID-19 vaccine. Libraries were prepared by immunoSEQ multiplex PCR; TCRdb keeps only in-frame clonotypes and omits some of them. The sample holds 150,000 to 200,000 clones, around nine tenths seen once. This specimen consisted of peripheral blood, obtained on day 0 of AZD1222 vaccination. These TCRs come from an adult in good health. Both conserved end residues are part of each CDR3. Fields, in order: V gene, CDR3 length, clone size, D gene, J gene, CDR3 DNA, CDR3 protein. The D gene is left open where the match is weak. Clone size, where shown, is once, few, many, or a class for clones that have expanded.

>TRBV7-9|13|NA|NA|TRBJ2-5
TGTGCCGGAAGTCGCGGGACGACAGAGACCCAGTACTTC
CAGSRGTTETQYF
>TRBV7-9|16|NA|NA|TRBJ1-3
TGTGCCAGCAGCTTAGCGGGCAGTTACTCTGGAAACACCATATATTTT
CASSLAGSYSGNTIYF
>TRBV4-1|15|NA|NA|TRBJ2-7
TGCGCCAGCAGCCCCGGTCCCGCCTTCTCCTACGAGCAGTACTTC
CASSPGPAFSYEQYF
>TRBV19|15|NA|TRBD1|TRBJ2-7
TGTGCCAGTAGTCCGGGACAGGGGCTCACCTACGAGCAGTACTTC
CASSPGQGLTYEQYF
>TRBV30|13|NA|NA|TRBJ2-7
TGTGCCTGGAGATTGACGGCCACCTACGAGCAGTACTTC
CAWRLTATYEQYF
>TRBV5-5|12|NA|NA|TRBJ2-7
TGTGCCAGCAGCTTGTACCAGGGGGAGCAGTACTTC
CASSLYQGEQYF
>TRBV7-9|13|NA|NA|TRBJ1-1
TGTGCCAGCAGCAGCAGACAGAACACTGAAGCTTTCTTT
CASSSRQNTEAFF
>TRBV11-1|13|NA|TRBD1|TRBJ2-1
TGTGCCAGCTTTACAGGGGGCGACAATGAGCAGTTCTTC
CASFTGGDNEQFF
>TRBV29-1|16|NA|TRBD2|TRBJ2-1
TGCAGCGCCCCCGGGGTAGCGGGAGGAAGCTACAATGAGCAGTTCTTC
CSAPGVAGGSYNEQFF
>TRBV4-1|16|NA|TRBD2|TRBJ2-4
TGCGCCAGCAGCCAAGTTGATGCGGGAGGGATCAGCATTCAGTACTTC
CASSQVDAGGISIQYF
>TRBV7-9|12|NA|NA|TRBJ1-1
TGTGCCAGCAGCCTCTCAGACACTGAAGCTTTCTTT
CASSLSDTEAFF
>TRBV15|17|NA|TRBD2|TRBJ2-1
TGTGCCACCAGCAGAGAATGGCTAGCGGGACCTTATAATGAGCAGTTCTTC
CATSREWLAGPYNEQFF
>TRBV3-1/TRBV3-2|14|NA|TRBD1|TRBJ1-2
TGTGCCAGCAGCCAAGATCGAAGACAGGGGGCCTACACCTTC
CASSQDRRQGAYTF
>TRBV19|15|NA|NA|TRBJ1-2
TGTGCCACCCAAGTCGGGGGGGGGCTTGGCTATGGCTACACCTTC
CATQVGGGLGYGYTF
>TRBV20-1|15|NA|TRBD1|TRBJ1-5
TGCAGTGCTAGTTGGGGACAGGGCTTCAATCAGCCCCAGCATTTT
CSASWGQGFNQPQHF
>TRBV7-8|14|NA|NA|TRBJ1-1
TGTGCCAGCAGCTCCCGGGCTGGGGACACTGAAGCTTTCTTT
CASSSRAGDTEAFF
>TRBV6-6|13|NA|NA|TRBJ1-2
TGTGCCAGCAGCCCGACACCGTTGTGGGGCTACACCTTC
CASSPTPLWGYTF
>TRBV6-5|15|NA|NA|TRBJ2-7
TGTGCCAGCAGTTATAACCCCACCAGGACCTACGAGCAGTACTTC
CASSYNPTRTYEQYF
>TRBV25-1|15|NA|NA|TRBJ2-2
TGTGCCAGCAGTGGGAAGGGGTTCAACACCGGGGAGCTGTTTTTT
CASSGKGFNTGELFF
>TRBV6-5|14|NA|NA|TRBJ1-5
TGTGCCAGCAGATGGGAAAGCGGCAATCAGCCCCAGCATTTT
CASRWESGNQPQHF
>TRBV5-1|15|NA|TRBD2|TRBJ2-4
TGCGCCAGCAGCTTAGCGGGGGGCTCCAAAAACATTCAGTACTTC
CASSLAGGSKNIQYF
>TRBV6-5|13|NA|NA|TRBJ2-1
TGTGCCAGCAGTAGGGATCGGACGAATGAGCAGTTCTTC
CASSRDRTNEQFF
>TRBV13|14|NA|NA|TRBJ2-5
TGTGCCAGCAGCTTCCGGGACATCAGGGAGACCCAGTACTTC
CASSFRDIRETQYF
>TRBV2|13|NA|NA|TRBJ2-3
TGTGCCAGCAAGTTAGCCCAGGGAGATACGCAGTATTTT
CASKLAQGDTQYF
>TRBV4-1|14|NA|NA|TRBJ1-6
TGCGCCAGCAGCCAAGAACAGACGCGTTCACCCCTCCACTTT
CASSQEQTRSPLHF
>TRBV11-2|13|NA|NA|TRBJ2-7
TGTGCCAGCAGCCCCCAGGGATTCTACGAGCAGTACTTC
CASSPQGFYEQYF
>TRBV4-2|15|NA|NA|TRBJ2-1
TGTGCCAGCAGCCAAGATTTGCCTGAGGGCGGAGAGCAGTTCTTC
CASSQDLPEGGEQFF
>TRBV29-1|14|NA|TRBD2|TRBJ2-7
TGCAGCGTTGAAAGGGCTAGCGGGAGAACTCAGCAGTACTTC
CSVERASGRTQQYF
>TRBV30|14|few|TRBD1|TRBJ1-1
TGTGCCTGGAGTGTAGGGACAGCGAACACTGAAGCTTTCTTT
CAWSVGTANTEAFF
>TRBV29-1|15|NA|TRBD2|TRBJ2-2
TGCAGCGTCGGACTAGCGGGAGGTCTCACCGGGGAGCTGTTTTTT
CSVGLAGGLTGELFF
>TRBV3-1/TRBV3-2|13|NA|NA|TRBJ2-7
TGTGCCAGCAGCCAGGGGGCAGATGGCGAGCAGTACTTC
CASSQGADGEQYF
>TRBV19|12|NA|NA|TRBJ2-1
TGTGCCAGTAGTCTTTCGTACAATGAGCAGTTCTTC
CASSLSYNEQFF
>TRBV5-1|15|NA|TRBD2|TRBJ2-1
TGCGCCAGCAGCTTGGCTAGCGGGAGTTACAATGAGCAGTTCTTC
CASSLASGSYNEQFF
>TRBV6-1|14|NA|NA|TRBJ1-2
TGTGCCAGCAGTGAAGGGCGGGGTCGGTATGGCTACACCTTC
CASSEGRGRYGYTF
>TRBV7-2|16|NA|NA|TRBJ2-1
TGTGCCAGCAGCTCGGTAGGAGGACACCTATTTGTTGAGCAGTTCTTC
CASSSVGGHLFVEQFF
>TRBV5-1|20|NA|TRBD2|TRBJ2-7
TGCGCCAGCAGCTATACGATGACTAGCGGGAGGGTCAGGAGCTCCTACGAGCAGTACTTC
CASSYTMTSGRVRSSYEQYF
>TRBV5-1|15|once|TRBD2|TRBJ2-3
TGCGCCAGCAGTCAAAGCGGGAGTCCCCCAGATACGCAGTATTTT
CASSQSGSPPDTQYF
>TRBV28|15|NA|TRBD1|TRBJ2-3
TGTGCCAGCAGTTTCTGGCAGGGGGACACAGATACGCAGTATTTT
CASSFWQGDTDTQYF
>TRBV6-6|13|NA|NA|TRBJ2-1
TGTGCCAGCGGACAGAGGACCTACAATGAGCAGTTCTTC
CASGQRTYNEQFF
>TRBV19|15|NA|TRBD1|TRBJ2-3
TGTGCCAGTAGTCCCGGACAGGGTCGGTCAGATACGCAGTATTTT
CASSPGQGRSDTQYF
>TRBV10-3|14|once|TRBD1|TRBJ1-1
TGTGCCATCACCACAGGGGGCGCGGTCCCTGAAGCTTTCTTT
CAITTGGAVPEAFF
>TRBV30|16|NA|NA|TRBJ1-4
TGTGCCTGGAGTGTACTGGCACAGAAGCCCAATGAAAAACTGTTTTTT
CAWSVLAQKPNEKLFF
>TRBV5-6|15|NA|TRBD1|TRBJ2-5
TGTGCCAGCAGCTTACCGACAGGGGTCCAAGAGACCCAGTACTTC
CASSLPTGVQETQYF
>TRBV27|14|NA|NA|TRBJ1-6
TGTGCCAGCAGTTTAAAAGGGGGGGATTCACCCCTCCACTTT
CASSLKGGDSPLHF
>TRBV2|15|NA|TRBD1|TRBJ1-1
TGTGCCAGCAGTGAGGAAGGGACAGGGAGGTCTGAAGCTTTCTTT
CASSEEGTGRSEAFF
>TRBV3-1/TRBV3-2|14|NA|NA|TRBJ1-1
TGTGCCAGCAGCTTTGGAGGTGAAAGCACTGAAGCTTTCTTT
CASSFGGESTEAFF
>TRBV30|15|once|NA|TRBJ1-2
TGTGCCTGGAGTGTACAGGACCGGATAAGCTATGGCTACACCTTC
CAWSVQDRISYGYTF
>TRBV7-9|14|once|NA|TRBJ2-5
TGTGCCAGCAGCTCTTCTGGGACTTTGGAGACCCAGTACTTC
CASSSSGTLETQYF
>TRBV19|16|NA|NA|TRBJ1-3
TGTGCCAGTACCGATCGGGGGCTTGGGTCTGGAAACACCATATATTTT
CASTDRGLGSGNTIYF
>TRBV3-1/TRBV3-2|17|NA|TRBD1|TRBJ1-1
TGTGCCAGCAGCCAGGGGCCGACAGGGGGCTGGAACACTGAAGCTTTCTTT
CASSQGPTGGWNTEAFF
>TRBV28|15|NA|TRBD1|TRBJ2-7
TGTGCCAGCAGTGTAGCGGGACAGGGGAGCTACGAGCAGTACTTC
CASSVAGQGSYEQYF
>TRBV7-8|15|NA|TRBD1|TRBJ2-1
TGTGCCAGCAGCTTACCGGGACAGGGTCTCAGTGAGCAGTTCTTC
CASSLPGQGLSEQFF
>TRBV19|14|NA|TRBD1|TRBJ1-6
TGTGCCAGTAGCACGACAGGGTTCAATTCACCCCTCCACTTT
CASSTTGFNSPLHF
>TRBV5-6|13|NA|NA|TRBJ1-6
TGTGCCAGCAGCGAAGGGACGCCCGGAACCCCCCACTTT
CASSEGTPGTPHF